The rows below give T cell receptor beta chains drawn from one sample of a study of early T cells in non-severe SARS-CoV-2 infection. TCRdb re-analysed the 5' RACE reads in MiXCR, keeping a single row per CDR3 protein. The table has roughly 58,000 distinct CDR3 sequences, around a tenth seen once. Sequencing was done on a sample of whole blood. Receptor source: an adult who was a healthcare worker with PCR-confirmed SARS-CoV-2 infection or an uninfected control (not recorded which). Each CDR3 is given with its conserved first and last residue. Each record gives: V gene, J gene, D gene, clone size, CDR3 protein, CDR3 DNA. D genes are given only for firm matches. Where a row states a size, it is once, few, many or the class of an expanded clone; other rows omit it.

TRBV10-2	TRBJ2-2	TRBD1	many	CASRPGQDTGELFF	TGCGCCAGCAGACCGGGACAGGACACCGGGGAGCTGTTTTTT
TRBV6-6	TRBJ2-1	.	.	CASSQTWGSYNEQFF	TGTGCCAGCAGTCAGACCTGGGGCTCCTACAATGAGCAGTTCTTC
TRBV20-1	TRBJ1-2	.	few	CSARTAGQSYGYTF	TGCAGTGCTAGAACGGCAGGGCAAAGTTATGGCTACACCTTC
TRBV28	TRBJ2-3	.	.	CASSFHTSRGTDTQYF	TGTGCCAGCAGCTTCCACACTAGCCGGGGGACAGATACGCAGTATTTT
TRBV3-1	TRBJ2-7	.	.	CASSRGTAGGYEQYF	TGTGCCAGCAGCCGAGGGACCGCCGGAGGATACGAGCAGTACTTC
TRBV18	TRBJ2-7	.	.	CASSSTRDYEQYF	TGTGCCAGCTCTTCTACACGAGACTACGAGCAGTACTTC
TRBV2	TRBJ2-3	.	.	CASGRLNVGSDTQYF	TGTGCCAGCGGTAGATTAAACGTGGGGTCGGATACGCAGTATTTT
TRBV7-2	TRBJ2-1	.	many	CASSPPGGNLLNEQFF	TGTGCCAGCAGCCCCCCCGGGGGCAACCTCCTCAATGAGCAGTTCTTC
TRBV12-3/TRBV12-4	TRBJ2-3	.	many	CASSPQLDTQYF	TGTGCCAGCAGCCCACAACTAGATACGCAGTATTTT
TRBV30	TRBJ1-1	.	many	CAWSVVAGAFF	TGTGCCTGGAGTGTCGTCGCGGGGGCTTTCTTT
TRBV10-3	TRBJ2-2	TRBD2	.	CAIADGGTGELFF	TGTGCCATCGCGGACGGGGGGACCGGGGAGCTGTTTTTT
TRBV15	TRBJ2-1	.	many	CATSRDSHNEQFF	TGTGCCACCAGCAGGGATTCCCACAATGAGCAGTTCTTC
TRBV5-1	TRBJ2-4	TRBD1	many	CASSLGDSVNIQYF	TGCGCCAGCAGCTTGGGGGACAGTGTAAACATTCAGTACTTC
TRBV20-1	TRBJ2-3	.	.	CSAKGKWAGGTDTQYF	TGCAGTGCTAAAGGGAAGTGGGCAGGGGGCACAGATACGCAGTATTTT
TRBV7-2	TRBJ1-2	.	.	CASSFSGFYGYTF	TGTGCCAGCAGCTTCTCCGGTTTCTATGGCTACACCTTC
TRBV6-2/TRBV6-3	TRBJ1-5	.	many	CASSLQGPHQPQHF	TGTGCCAGCAGCCTACAGGGTCCCCATCAGCCCCAGCATTTT
TRBV7-2	TRBJ1-1	.	few	CASSLEVNTEAFF	TGTGCCAGCAGCTTAGAGGTTAACACTGAAGCTTTCTTT
TRBV12-5	TRBJ2-3	.	few	CASGPGTTSTDTQYF	TGTGCTAGTGGTCCTGGGACAACCAGCACAGATACGCAGTATTTT
TRBV28	TRBJ1-1	TRBD1	many	CASWLQGGTEAFF	TGTGCCAGCTGGTTGCAGGGGGGCACTGAAGCTTTCTTT
TRBV28	TRBJ2-7	TRBD2	.	CASSTGLAGYEQYF	TGTGCCAGCAGTACCGGACTAGCGGGTTACGAGCAGTACTTC
TRBV7-6	TRBJ2-5	TRBD1	.	CASSSRTGGMETQYF	TGTGCCAGCAGCTCGCGGACAGGGGGAATGGAGACCCAGTACTTC
TRBV21-1	TRBJ2-5	.	few	CASSNEDYNPFRLVNPKCFETQYF	TGTGCCAGCAGCAATGAGGACTACAACCCATTCCGACTAGTTAACCCAAAGTGCTTCGAGACCCAGTACTTC
TRBV15	TRBJ1-1	.	.	CATSRNGDYTEAFF	TGTGCCACCAGCAGGAACGGGGATTACACTGAAGCTTTCTTT
TRBV7-3	TRBJ1-1	.	.	CASSMTGKTEAFF	TGTGCCAGCAGTATGACAGGCAAGACTGAAGCTTTCTTT
TRBV6-5	TRBJ1-3	TRBD1	.	CASQRLGTGGSGNTIYF	TGTGCCAGCCAAAGACTGGGTACAGGGGGCTCTGGAAACACCATATATTTT
TRBV7-8	TRBJ2-2	.	few	CASSLARDTGELFF	TGTGCCAGCAGCTTAGCTAGGGACACCGGGGAGCTGTTTTTT
TRBV12-3/TRBV12-4	TRBJ1-1	.	few	CASALIGGDEAFF	TGTGCCAGCGCTCTCATCGGGGGGGATGAAGCTTTCTTT
TRBV6-1	TRBJ2-2	TRBD2	few	CASSLAGARELFF	TGTGCCAGCAGTCTAGCGGGAGCAAGGGAGCTGTTTTTT
TRBV6-4	TRBJ2-1	TRBD2	.	CASSERGGPAYNEQFF	TGTGCCAGCAGTGAACGGGGGGGTCCAGCCTACAATGAGCAGTTCTTC
TRBV6-4	TRBJ2-2	.	many	CASSDREGPGELFF	TGTGCCAGCAGTGACAGAGAGGGCCCCGGGGAGCTGTTTTTT
TRBV5-6	TRBJ2-7	.	few	CASSYAGNYEQYF	TGTGCCAGCAGCTACGCTGGTAACTACGAGCAGTACTTC
TRBV6-1	TRBJ2-5	TRBD2	.	CASSEARTSGRMNGETQYF	TGTGCCAGCAGTGAAGCTAGGACTAGCGGGAGAATGAACGGAGAGACCCAGTACTTC
TRBV10-1	TRBJ1-6	.	many	CASRTGTANSPLHF	TGCGCCAGCAGAACCGGGACCGCCAATTCACCCCTCCACTTT
TRBV5-1	TRBJ1-5	.	.	CASSLDTNKGQPQHF	TGCGCCAGCAGCTTGGACACGAATAAAGGTCAGCCCCAGCATTTT
TRBV5-1	TRBJ2-1	TRBD2	.	CASQGLAAYNEQFF	TGCGCCAGCCAGGGACTAGCGGCCTACAATGAGCAGTTCTTC
TRBV6-5	TRBJ2-7	.	.	CASSYAADYEQYF	TGTGCCAGCAGTTACGCGGCCGACTACGAGCAGTACTTC
TRBV12-2	TRBJ1-1	.	few	CASRRDDPGKDTEAFF	TGTGCAAGTCGTAGAGATGACCCAGGGAAGGACACTGAAGCTTTCTTT
TRBV11-2	TRBJ2-3	.	.	CASAPGATRDTQYF	TGTGCCAGCGCGCCCGGAGCGACCCGAGATACGCAGTATTTT
TRBV4-2	TRBJ2-5	TRBD2	few	CASSPTSGGADQTQYF	TGTGCCAGCAGCCCTACTAGCGGGGGGGCCGACCAGACCCAGTACTTC
TRBV5-5	TRBJ1-4	.	many	CASSLDPGQTVLLDNEKLFF	TGTGCCAGCAGCTTGGACCCAGGACAGACGGTTCTACTTGATAATGAAAAACTGTTTTTT
TRBV28	TRBJ1-2	.	.	CASSPGQTDYGYTF	TGTGCCAGCAGTCCAGGACAGACAGACTATGGCTACACCTTC
TRBV12-3/TRBV12-4	TRBJ2-7	TRBD1	few	CASSPGQGATYEQYF	TGTGCCAGCAGCCCGGGACAGGGGGCGACCTACGAGCAGTACTTC
TRBV4-1	TRBJ2-7	.	.	CASSQELTGPPYYEQYF	TGCGCCAGCAGCCAAGAACTGACAGGTCCCCCCTACTACGAGCAGTACTTC
TRBV7-8	TRBJ2-7	TRBD1	.	CASSPSTGDEQYF	TGTGCCAGCAGCCCGAGCACAGGGGACGAGCAGTACTTC
TRBV7-2	TRBJ2-5	.	few	CASTQRSGETQYF	TGTGCCAGCACCCAACGGAGCGGGGAGACCCAGTACTTC
TRBV4-1	TRBJ2-7	.	many	CASSQIGQGVHEQYF	TGCGCCAGCAGCCAAATAGGGCAGGGAGTCCACGAGCAGTACTTC
TRBV29-1	TRBJ1-6	TRBD1	many	CSVARDRDSPLHF	TGCAGCGTTGCCCGGGACAGGGATTCACCCCTCCACTTT
TRBV28	TRBJ1-1	.	.	CASSLYTEAFF	TGTGCCAGCAGTCTATACACTGAAGCTTTCTTT
TRBV30	TRBJ2-3	.	many	CAWSGVSQDTQYF	TGTGCCTGGAGCGGCGTGTCGCAAGATACGCAGTATTTT
TRBV6-1	TRBJ2-7	.	.	CASSESQGYYEQYF	TGTGCCAGCAGTGAGTCCCAGGGCTACTACGAGCAGTACTTC
TRBV6-2/TRBV6-3	TRBJ1-5	.	many	CASSYNSNQPQHF	TGTGCCAGCAGTTACAACAGCAATCAGCCCCAGCATTTT